The entry below describes one TCR beta chain. These data originate in a study of Ad26.COV2.S vaccination and SARS-CoV-2 variants. Study context: Ad26.COV2.S given intramuscularly, once or twice 56 days apart.

The CDR3 contains 14 residues. The V gene lost 1 base and the J gene lost 1 base, with 7 bases spanning the gap. Per the germline V gene, CDR1 is LGHNA and CDR2 is YNFKEQ. Treatment denoted: about 20 received Ad26.COV2.S at low or high dose, single or two shots; about 5 received placebo; per-sample allocation not given. On day 63 after the first injection, vaccine and placebo recipients gave samples. Measured with immunoSEQ multiplex PCR; TCRdb has only the in-frame clones, and not every one. This table has about 420,000 clones, approximately 87% appearing once. The specimen comprised peripheral blood, sampled in a trial of Ad26.COV2.S vaccine versus placebo. The rearrangement links TRBV4-2 to TRBJ1-2; D is unclear. This sequence was found in a person aged 18-60 years who received the Ad26.COV2.S COVID-19 vaccine or a placebo. CDR3 nucleotides: TGTGCCAGCAGCCAAGCCAGATTTAACTATGGCTACACCTTC. Translating it yields CASSQARFNYGYTF.